This note documents a single T cell receptor (beta chain) sequence. The target antigen is unknown. TCRdb processed the 5' RACE reads anew with MiXCR; each CDR3 protein has one entry. In the table there are hundreds of thousands of distinct CDR3 sequences, approximately 13% of which are singletons. Looked up from germline, CDR1 is SGDLS and CDR2 is YYNGEE. The CDR3 spans 15 residues. Trimming removed 4 bases from V and 4 bases from J, with 17 bases in between. This sample was included in a study of identical twins. Study findings and constraints: Models came in too low on out-of-frame TCR alpha sharing in monozygotic twins.

This sample also appeared in a second study, on yellow fever vaccine responses in identical twins.

This clonotype was obtained from a woman aged 18-30 years in good health. V gene TRBV9 combines with J gene TRBJ1-2, with a possible D match to TRBD1 (5 bases). Sequenced: PBMCs. The CDR3 nucleotides read TGTGCCAGCAGCCCTGGGGGGAGCGCTGGCTATGGCTACACCTTC. Protein: CASSPGGSAGYGYTF.